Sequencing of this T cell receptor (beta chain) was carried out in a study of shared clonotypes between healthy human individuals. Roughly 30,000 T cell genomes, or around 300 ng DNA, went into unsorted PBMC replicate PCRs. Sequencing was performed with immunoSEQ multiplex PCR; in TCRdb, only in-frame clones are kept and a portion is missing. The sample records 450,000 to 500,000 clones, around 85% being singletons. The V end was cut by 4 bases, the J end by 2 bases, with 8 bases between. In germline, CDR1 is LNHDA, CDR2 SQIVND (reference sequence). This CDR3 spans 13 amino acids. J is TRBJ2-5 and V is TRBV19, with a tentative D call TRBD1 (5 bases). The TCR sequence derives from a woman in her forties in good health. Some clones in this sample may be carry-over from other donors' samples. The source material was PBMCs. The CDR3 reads CASSRTRQETQYF. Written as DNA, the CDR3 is TGTGCCAGTAGTAGGACAAGGCAAGAGACCCAGTACTTC.